This T cell receptor (beta chain) was sequenced for a study of T cell repertoires in cytomegalovirus infection. Study-level results: Summed frequency of public TCR beta families distinguished CMV carriers with the relevant HLA. What dominated the ex vivo response were HLA-C-restricted CMV-specific TCR beta clonotypes.

This clonotype was counted a few times. Its antigen is unknown. V lost 0 bases and J lost 5, with 10 bases in between. The CDR3 spans 14 residues. TCRdb called the reads again in MiXCR, with one record for every CDR3 protein. The sample holds approximately 910,000 distinct CDR3 sequences; more than 25% are singletons and the top ten take over 11%. The source was cultured CD8+ T cells from PBMCs, collected from culture after CMV antigen stimulation. This chain connects TRBV12-3 or TRBV12-4 to TRBJ2-5, with D unresolved. The clonotype was recovered from a human donor in good health (CMV status not recorded). Some clones in this sample may be carry-over from other donors' samples. Written as DNA, the CDR3 is TGTGCCAGCAGTTTAGCGACTGGTTTGGAGACCCAGTACTTC. Residues: CASSLATGLETQYF.